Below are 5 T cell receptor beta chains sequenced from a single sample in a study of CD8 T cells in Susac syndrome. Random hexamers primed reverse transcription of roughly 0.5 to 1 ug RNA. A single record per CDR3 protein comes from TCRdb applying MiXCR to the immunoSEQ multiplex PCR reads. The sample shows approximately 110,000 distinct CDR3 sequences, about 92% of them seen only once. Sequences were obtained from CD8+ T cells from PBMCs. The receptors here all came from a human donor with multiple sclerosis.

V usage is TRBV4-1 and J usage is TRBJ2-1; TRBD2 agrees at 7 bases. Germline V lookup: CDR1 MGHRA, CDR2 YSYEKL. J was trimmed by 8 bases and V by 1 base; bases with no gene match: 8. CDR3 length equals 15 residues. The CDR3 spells CASSQAARGTDEQFF. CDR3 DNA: TGCGCCAGCAGCCAAGCCGCGCGGGGGACCGATGAGCAGTTCTTC.

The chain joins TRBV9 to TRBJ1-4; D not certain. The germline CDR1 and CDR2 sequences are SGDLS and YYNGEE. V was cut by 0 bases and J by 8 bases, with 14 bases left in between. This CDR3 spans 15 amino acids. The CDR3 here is CASSVGVVRAEKLFF. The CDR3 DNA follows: TGTGCCAGCAGCGTAGGCGTCGTGCGGGCAGAAAAACTGTTTTTT.

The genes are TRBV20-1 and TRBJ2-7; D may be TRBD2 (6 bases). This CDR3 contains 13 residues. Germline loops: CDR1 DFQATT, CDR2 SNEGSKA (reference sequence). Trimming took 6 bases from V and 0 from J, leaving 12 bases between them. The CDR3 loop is CSAFRRGSYEQYV. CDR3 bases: TGCAGTGCCTTTAGGCGGGGCTCCTACGAGCAGTACGTC.

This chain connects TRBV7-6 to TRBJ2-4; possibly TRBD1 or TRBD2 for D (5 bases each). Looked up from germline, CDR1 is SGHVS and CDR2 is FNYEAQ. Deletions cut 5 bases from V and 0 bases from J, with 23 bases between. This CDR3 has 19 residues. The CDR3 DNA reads TGTGCCAGCAGCGTATCGCCAATGGGGGAGACCTTAGCCAAAAACATTCAGTACTTC. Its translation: CASSVSPMGETLAKNIQYF.

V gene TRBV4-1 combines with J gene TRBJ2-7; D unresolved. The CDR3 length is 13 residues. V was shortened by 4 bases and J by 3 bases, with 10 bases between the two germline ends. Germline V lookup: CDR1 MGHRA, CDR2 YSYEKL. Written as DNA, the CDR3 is TGCGCCAGCAGCCTGAGACTCGACTACGAGCAGTACTTC. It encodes CASSLRLDYEQYF.